Listed below are T cell receptor beta chains from one sample, sequenced in a study of T-cell memory formation after mild COVID-19. Each CDR3 protein gets one entry after TCRdb re-called the 5' RACE reads with MiXCR. The sample contains around 300,000 distinct CDR3 sequences, 15% to 20% of which appear only once. Sequencing was done on a sample of PBMCs or a T cell subset sorted from them (not recorded which). These receptors were taken from a man aged 18 to 29 who had mild COVID-19 (a few samples of this study predate the infection). Cell type and time point are not known. Each CDR3 is given with its conserved first and last residue. D genes are given only for firm matches. Not every row has a clone size; where given, it reads once, few, many or a size class.

D | J | V | size | CDR3 | DNA
. | TRBJ1-4 | TRBV4-3 | . | CASSSAIYEKLFF | TGCGCCAGCAGCTCGGCAATATACGAAAAACTGTTTTTT
TRBD1 | TRBJ2-1 | TRBV24-1 | few | CATSETIRGRNKYNEQFF | TGTGCCACCAGTGAGACCATCAGGGGGCGGAATAAATACAATGAGCAGTTCTTC
. | TRBJ2-5 | TRBV5-1 | few | CASSLGQGHETQYF | TGCGCCAGCAGCCTGGGACAAGGGCACGAGACCCAGTACTTC
. | TRBJ2-5 | TRBV4-3 | few | CASSQERGARHGTQYF | TGCGCCAGCAGCCAAGAACGGGGGGCCCGTCATGGGACCCAGTACTTC
. | TRBJ2-2 | TRBV7-9 | many | CASSLVVSTGELFF | TGTGCCAGCAGCTTGGTTGTGTCGACCGGGGAGCTGTTTTTT
TRBD1 | TRBJ2-2 | TRBV6-2/TRBV6-3 | . | CASSDRTGDTGELFF | TGTGCCAGCAGCGATAGGACAGGGGACACCGGGGAGCTGTTTTTT
. | TRBJ2-3 | TRBV7-3 | many | CASSSRRPDTQYF | TGTGCCAGCAGCTCCCGGCGGCCAGATACGCAGTATTTT
. | TRBJ2-1 | TRBV19 | . | CASSKVYYNEQFF | TGTGCCAGTAGTAAAGTATACTACAATGAGCAGTTCTTC
. | TRBJ2-5 | TRBV15 | . | CATSRVDSLYQETQYF | TGTGCCACCAGCAGAGTTGACTCCCTGTACCAAGAGACCCAGTACTTC
. | TRBJ1-2 | TRBV20-1 | . | CSASETVYGYTF | TGCAGTGCTAGTGAGACAGTGTATGGCTACACCTTC
. | TRBJ2-2 | TRBV6-4 | many | CASSDSEVGELFF | TGTGCCAGCAGTGACTCAGAGGTCGGGGAGCTGTTTTTT
. | TRBJ1-1 | TRBV20-1 | many | CSAIPGNTEAFF | TGCAGTGCTATTCCGGGGAACACTGAAGCTTTCTTT
. | TRBJ2-3 | TRBV25-1 | . | CASSEYMASGTDTQYF | TGTGCCAGCAGTGAATATATGGCTAGCGGCACAGATACGCAGTATTTT
. | TRBJ2-1 | TRBV29-1 | few | CSVRGTGKNEQFF | TGCAGCGTTCGCGGGACGGGTAAGAATGAGCAGTTCTTC
. | TRBJ2-7 | TRBV7-2 | many | CASSPGATSYEQYF | TGTGCCAGCAGCCCGGGGGCCACGTCCTACGAGCAGTACTTC
. | TRBJ2-7 | TRBV29-1 | . | CSVADSLSYEQYF | TGCAGCGTTGCGGACAGCCTCTCCTACGAGCAGTACTTC
. | TRBJ2-2 | TRBV7-9 | . | CASNLYGQEAGELFF | TGTGCCAGCAATCTGTATGGGCAAGAGGCCGGGGAGCTGTTTTTT
. | TRBJ1-1 | TRBV7-2 | . | CASSRGGRRVAFF | TGTGCCAGCAGCCGGGGGGGGCGCCGCGTCGCTTTCTTT
. | TRBJ2-2 | TRBV20-1 | few | CSARDPGTGELFF | TGCAGTGCTAGAGATCCCGGCACCGGGGAGCTGTTTTTT
. | TRBJ1-1 | TRBV5-1 | . | CASSSSGSLNTEAFF | TGCGCCAGCAGCTCGTCAGGATCACTGAACACTGAAGCTTTCTTT
. | TRBJ1-5 | TRBV7-2 | many | CASSLFAVPNQPQHF | TGTGCCAGCAGCTTATTCGCAGTACCTAATCAGCCCCAGCATTTT
. | TRBJ2-5 | TRBV12-3/TRBV12-4 | few | CASSFPGQSRETQYF | TGTGCCAGCAGTTTTCCGGGACAATCTCGGGAGACCCAGTACTTC
TRBD2 | TRBJ2-5 | TRBV7-8 | . | CASSQSGGLQETQYF | TGTGCCAGCAGCCAGAGCGGGGGTCTCCAAGAGACCCAGTACTTC
. | TRBJ2-2 | TRBV6-2/TRBV6-3 | few | CASRGVRNGELFF | TGTGCCAGCCGTGGGGTTAGGAACGGGGAGCTGTTTTTT
. | TRBJ1-1 | TRBV27 | . | CASSLGSMNTEAFF | TGTGCCAGCAGTTTAGGCAGCATGAACACTGAAGCTTTCTTT
. | TRBJ1-1 | TRBV29-1 | . | CSVDPSGTWGMNTEAFF | TGCAGCGTTGATCCGTCCGGGACTTGGGGCATGAACACTGAAGCTTTCTTT
. | TRBJ1-2 | TRBV24-1 | few | CATSEGRGSDGYTF | TGTGCCACCAGTGAGGGCAGGGGTAGCGATGGCTACACCTTC
. | TRBJ1-2 | TRBV4-3 | few | CASSQDGLYGYTF | TGCGCCAGCAGCCAAGACGGTTTATATGGCTACACCTTC
. | TRBJ1-1 | TRBV12-3/TRBV12-4 | few | CASSIFSNPGAEAFF | TGTGCCAGCAGTATCTTCAGTAACCCGGGGGCTGAAGCTTTCTTT
. | TRBJ1-1 | TRBV7-2 | . | CASSSPTRGTIEAFF | TGTGCCAGCAGCTCGCCAACTAGGGGGACGATAGAAGCTTTCTTT
. | TRBJ2-5 | TRBV6-5 | . | CASSYNARLQETQYF | TGTGCCAGCAGTTATAACGCGCGGCTACAAGAGACCCAGTACTTC
. | TRBJ2-7 | TRBV9 | few | CASSDRAYPYEQYF | TGTGCCAGCAGCGACAGGGCCTACCCCTACGAGCAGTACTTC
. | TRBJ2-2 | TRBV4-2 | . | CASSQEPSGNTGELFF | TGTGCCAGCAGCCAAGAACCGTCCGGGAACACCGGGGAGCTGTTTTTT
. | TRBJ1-4 | TRBV5-1 | many | CASSPGGLNEKLFF | TGCGCCAGCAGCCCGGGGGGACTTAATGAAAAACTGTTTTTT
TRBD1 | TRBJ2-3 | TRBV5-1 | few | CASRPRGQGSTDTQYF | TGCGCCAGCAGACCCCGCGGACAGGGAAGTACAGATACGCAGTATTTT
TRBD1 | TRBJ1-5 | TRBV27 | . | CASSLTGVGTQPQHF | TGTGCCAGCAGTTTGACAGGGGTAGGGACTCAGCCCCAGCATTTT
. | TRBJ1-5 | TRBV12-3/TRBV12-4 | . | CASQENGNQPQHF | TGTGCCAGCCAGGAGAACGGGAATCAGCCCCAGCATTTT
TRBD2 | TRBJ2-4 | TRBV3-1 | . | CASSQGKAGGGAPKGNIQYF | TGTGCCAGCAGCCAAGGGAAGGCGGGCGGGGGGGCTCCGAAGGGTAACATTCAGTACTTC
. | TRBJ1-6 | TRBV3-1 | . | CASSQEGSDSPLHF | TGTGCCAGCAGTCAAGAGGGTTCGGATTCACCCCTCCACTTT
TRBD1 | TRBJ2-5 | TRBV6-1 | few | CASKKTGGAETQYF | TGTGCCAGCAAGAAGACAGGGGGAGCAGAGACCCAGTACTTC
. | TRBJ2-7 | TRBV12-3/TRBV12-4 | . | CASSLAAAGQYF | TGTGCCAGCAGTTTAGCGGCTGCGGGGCAGTACTTC
. | TRBJ2-3 | TRBV12-3/TRBV12-4 | . | CASRRNADTQYF | TGTGCCAGCAGAAGAAACGCAGATACGCAGTATTTT
. | TRBJ1-2 | TRBV7-9 | few | CASSLGTF | TGTGCCAGCAGCTTAGGCACCTTC
. | TRBJ1-2 | TRBV5-5 | . | CASSLTVANYGYTF | TGTGCCAGCAGCCTGACAGTCGCTAACTATGGCTACACCTTC
. | TRBJ2-5 | TRBV4-1 | few | CASSQGGRGETQYF | TGCGCCAGCAGCCAAGGAGGACGTGGAGAGACCCAGTACTTC
. | TRBJ2-3 | TRBV28 | . | CASSLSPQAGGSSTDTQYF | TGTGCCAGCAGTTTATCTCCCCAAGCGGGCGGAAGCAGCACAGATACGCAGTATTTT